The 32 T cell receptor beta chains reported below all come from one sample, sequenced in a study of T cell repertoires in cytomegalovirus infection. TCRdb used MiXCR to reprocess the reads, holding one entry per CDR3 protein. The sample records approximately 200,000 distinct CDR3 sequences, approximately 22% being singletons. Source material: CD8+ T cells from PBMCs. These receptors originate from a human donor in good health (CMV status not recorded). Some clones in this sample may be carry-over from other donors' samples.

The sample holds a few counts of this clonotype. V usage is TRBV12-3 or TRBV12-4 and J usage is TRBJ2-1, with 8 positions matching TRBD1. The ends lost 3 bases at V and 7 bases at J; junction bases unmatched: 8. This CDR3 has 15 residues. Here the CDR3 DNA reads TGTGCCAGCAGTTTTCCAGGGGGCCCTGAGAATGAGCAGTTCTTC. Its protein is CASSFPGGPENEQFF.

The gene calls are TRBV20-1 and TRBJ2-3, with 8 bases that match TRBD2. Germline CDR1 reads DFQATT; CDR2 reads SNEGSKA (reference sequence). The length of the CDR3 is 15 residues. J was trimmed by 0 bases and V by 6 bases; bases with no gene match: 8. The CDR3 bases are TGCAGTGCCTCGCCCGGGGGGGCAAGCACAGATACGCAGTATTTT. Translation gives CSASPGGASTDTQYF.

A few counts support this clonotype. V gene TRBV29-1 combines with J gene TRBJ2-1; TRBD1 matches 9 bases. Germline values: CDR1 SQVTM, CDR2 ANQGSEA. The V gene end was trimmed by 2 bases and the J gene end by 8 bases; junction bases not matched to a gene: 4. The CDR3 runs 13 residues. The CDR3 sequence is CSVEWDREYEQFF. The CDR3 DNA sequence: TGCAGCGTTGAATGGGACAGGGAGTATGAGCAGTTCTTC.

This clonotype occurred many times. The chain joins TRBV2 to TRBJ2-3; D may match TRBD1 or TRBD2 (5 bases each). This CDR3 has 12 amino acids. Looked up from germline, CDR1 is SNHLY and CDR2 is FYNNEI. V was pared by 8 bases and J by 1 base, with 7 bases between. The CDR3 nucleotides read TGTGCCAGCCGGGACCGCACAGATACGCAGTATTTT. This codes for CASRDRTDTQYF.

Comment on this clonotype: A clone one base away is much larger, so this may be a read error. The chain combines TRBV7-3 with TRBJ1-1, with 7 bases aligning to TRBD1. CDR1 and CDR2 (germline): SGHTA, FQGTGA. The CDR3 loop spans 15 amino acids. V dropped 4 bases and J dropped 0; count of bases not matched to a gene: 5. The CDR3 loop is CASSSMTGMNTEAFF. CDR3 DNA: TGTGCCAGCAGCTCTATGACAGGGATGAACACTGAAGCTTTCTTT.

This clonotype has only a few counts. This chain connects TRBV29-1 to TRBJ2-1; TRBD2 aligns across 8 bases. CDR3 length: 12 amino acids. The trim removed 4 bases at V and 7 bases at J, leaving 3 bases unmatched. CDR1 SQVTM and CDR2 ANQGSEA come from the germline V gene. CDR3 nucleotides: TGCAGCGTTGGCGGGGGGTTTAATGAGCAGTTCTTC. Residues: CSVGGGFNEQFF.

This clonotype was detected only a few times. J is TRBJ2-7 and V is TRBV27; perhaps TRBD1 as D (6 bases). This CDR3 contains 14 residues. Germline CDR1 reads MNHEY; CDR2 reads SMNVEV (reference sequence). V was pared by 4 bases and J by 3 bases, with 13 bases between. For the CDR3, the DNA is TGTGCCAGCAGTTCCAACAGGGAACGCTACGAGCAGTACTTC. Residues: CASSSNRERYEQYF.

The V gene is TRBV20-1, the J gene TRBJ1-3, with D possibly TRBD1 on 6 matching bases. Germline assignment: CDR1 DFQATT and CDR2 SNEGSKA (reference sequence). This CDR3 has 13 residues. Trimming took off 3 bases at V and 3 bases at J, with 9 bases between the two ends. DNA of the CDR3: TGCAGTGCTAGCCAGGGGTATGGAAACACCATATATTTT. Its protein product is CSASQGYGNTIYF.

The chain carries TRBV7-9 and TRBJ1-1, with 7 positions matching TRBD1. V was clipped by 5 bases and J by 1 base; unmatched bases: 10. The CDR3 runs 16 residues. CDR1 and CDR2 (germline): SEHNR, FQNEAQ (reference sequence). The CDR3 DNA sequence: TGTGCCAGCAGCCCCCCCTGGGGGACAGAGAACACTGAAGCTTTCTTT. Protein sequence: CASSPPWGTENTEAFF. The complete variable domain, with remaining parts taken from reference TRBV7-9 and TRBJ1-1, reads DTGVSQNPRHKITKRGQNVTFRCDPISEHNRLYWYRQTLGQGPEFLTYFQNEAQLEKSRLLSDRFSAERPKGSFSTLEIQRTEQGDSAMYLCASSPPWGTENTEAFFGQGTRLTVV.

As DNA, the CDR3 is TGTGCCAGCAGTAACCCCGGACAGGGAATTCCCTACACCTTC. This translates into CASSNPGQGIPYTF. V usage is TRBV6-6 and J usage is TRBJ1-2; 8 bases fit TRBD1. The CDR3 has 14 amino acids. Trimming at V came to 5 bases and at J to 10 bases, leaving 12 bases not matched to a gene. Germline V lookup: CDR1 MNHNY, CDR2 SVGAGI (reference sequence).

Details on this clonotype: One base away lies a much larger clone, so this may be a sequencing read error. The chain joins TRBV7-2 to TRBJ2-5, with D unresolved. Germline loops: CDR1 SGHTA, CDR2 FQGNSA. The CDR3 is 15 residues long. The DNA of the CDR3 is TGTGTCAGCAGCTTAAATCGACTCTCACAAGAGACCCAGTACTTC. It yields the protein CVSSLNRLSQETQYF.

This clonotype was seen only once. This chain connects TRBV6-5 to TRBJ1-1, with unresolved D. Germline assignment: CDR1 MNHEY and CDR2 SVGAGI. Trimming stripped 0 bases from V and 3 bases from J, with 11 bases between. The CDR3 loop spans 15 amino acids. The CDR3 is CASSYSRGVYTEAFF. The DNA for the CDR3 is TGTGCCAGCAGTTACTCGAGAGGCGTATACACTGAAGCTTTCTTT.

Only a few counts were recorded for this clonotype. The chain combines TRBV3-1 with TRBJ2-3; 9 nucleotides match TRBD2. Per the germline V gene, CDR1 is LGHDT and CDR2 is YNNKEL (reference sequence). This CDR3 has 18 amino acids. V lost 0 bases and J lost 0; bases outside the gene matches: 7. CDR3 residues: CASSQEASGGPSTDTQYF. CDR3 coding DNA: TGTGCCAGCAGCCAAGAGGCCAGCGGGGGGCCTAGCACAGATACGCAGTATTTT.

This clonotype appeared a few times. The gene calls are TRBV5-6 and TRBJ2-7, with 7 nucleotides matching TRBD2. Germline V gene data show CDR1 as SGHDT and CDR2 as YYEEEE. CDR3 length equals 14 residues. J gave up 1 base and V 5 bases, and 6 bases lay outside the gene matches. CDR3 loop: CASSFGSGSYEQYF. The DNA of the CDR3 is TGTGCCAGCAGTTTCGGTAGCGGGTCCTACGAGCAGTACTTC.

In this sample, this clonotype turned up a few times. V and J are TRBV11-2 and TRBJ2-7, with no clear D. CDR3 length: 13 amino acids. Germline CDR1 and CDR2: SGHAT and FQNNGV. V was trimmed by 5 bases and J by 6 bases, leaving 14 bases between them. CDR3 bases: TGTGCCAGCAGCCAAGAGCTAGTAGTCGAGCAGTACTTC. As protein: CASSQELVVEQYF.

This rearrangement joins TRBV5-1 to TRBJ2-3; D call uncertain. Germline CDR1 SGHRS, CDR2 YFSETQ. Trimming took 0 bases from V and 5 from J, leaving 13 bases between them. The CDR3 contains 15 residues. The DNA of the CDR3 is TGCGCCAGCAGCTTGGCCGTCAGGATGGAAGATACGCAGTATTTT. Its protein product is CASSLAVRMEDTQYF.

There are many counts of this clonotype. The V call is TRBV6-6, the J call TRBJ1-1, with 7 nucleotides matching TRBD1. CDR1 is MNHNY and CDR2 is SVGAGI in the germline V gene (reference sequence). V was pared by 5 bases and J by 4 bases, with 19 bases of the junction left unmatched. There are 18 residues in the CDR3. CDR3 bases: TGTGCCAGCAGTCCGCTGACAGGGCCATCAGTCCTGGCCACTGAAGCTTTCTTT. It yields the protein CASSPLTGPSVLATEAFF.

CDR3 in amino acids: CASRGLSDNEQFF. Here the CDR3 DNA reads TGTGCCAGCAGGGGGCTGTCTGACAATGAGCAGTTCTTC. This chain connects TRBV14 to TRBJ2-1; the D gene is possibly TRBD1 (5 bases). V was pared by 6 bases and J by 5 bases, with 11 bases between. The CDR3 runs to 13 residues. Germline V lookup: CDR1 SGHDN, CDR2 FVKESK.

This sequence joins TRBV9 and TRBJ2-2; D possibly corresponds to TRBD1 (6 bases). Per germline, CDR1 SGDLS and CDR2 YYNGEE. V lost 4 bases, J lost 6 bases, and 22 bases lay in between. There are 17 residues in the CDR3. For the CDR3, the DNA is TGTGCCAGCAGCCCCTCCAACACAGGGTTCGTAGCCGGGGAGCTGTTTTTT. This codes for CASSPSNTGFVAGELFF.

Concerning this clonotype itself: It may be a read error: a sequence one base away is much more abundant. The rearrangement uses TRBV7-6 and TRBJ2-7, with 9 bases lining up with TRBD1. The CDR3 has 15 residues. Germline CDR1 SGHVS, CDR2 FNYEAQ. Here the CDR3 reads CANSLATGGEYEQYF. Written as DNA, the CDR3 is TGTGCCAACAGCTTAGCCACAGGGGGCGAGTACGAGCAGTACTTC.

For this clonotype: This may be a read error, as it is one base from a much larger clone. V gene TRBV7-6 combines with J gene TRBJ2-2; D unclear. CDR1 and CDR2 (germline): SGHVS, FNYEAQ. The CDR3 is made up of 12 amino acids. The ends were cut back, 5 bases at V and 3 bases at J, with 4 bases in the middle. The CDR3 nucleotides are TGTGCCAGCAGCCAGCACACCGGGGAGCTGTTTTTT. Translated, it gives CASSQHTGELFF. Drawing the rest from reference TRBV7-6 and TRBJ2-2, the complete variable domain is GAGVSQSPRYKVTKRGQDVALRCDPISGHVSLYWYRQALGQGPEFLTYFNYEAQQDKSGLPNDRFSAERPEGSISTLTIQRTEQRDSAMYRCASSQHTGELFFGEGSRLTVL.

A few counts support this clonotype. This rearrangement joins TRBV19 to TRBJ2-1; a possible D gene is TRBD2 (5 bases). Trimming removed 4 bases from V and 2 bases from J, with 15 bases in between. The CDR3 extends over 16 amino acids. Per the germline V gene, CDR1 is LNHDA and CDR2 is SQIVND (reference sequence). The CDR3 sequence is CASSNLASSTYNEQFF. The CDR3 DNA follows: TGTGCCAGTAGTAACTTGGCTAGCTCGACCTACAATGAGCAGTTCTTC.

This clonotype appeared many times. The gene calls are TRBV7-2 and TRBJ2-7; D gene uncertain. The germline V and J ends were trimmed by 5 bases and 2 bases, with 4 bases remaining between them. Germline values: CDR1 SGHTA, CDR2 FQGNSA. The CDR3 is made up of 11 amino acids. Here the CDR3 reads CASSDTYEQYF. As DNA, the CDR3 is TGTGCCAGCAGCGATACCTACGAGCAGTACTTC.

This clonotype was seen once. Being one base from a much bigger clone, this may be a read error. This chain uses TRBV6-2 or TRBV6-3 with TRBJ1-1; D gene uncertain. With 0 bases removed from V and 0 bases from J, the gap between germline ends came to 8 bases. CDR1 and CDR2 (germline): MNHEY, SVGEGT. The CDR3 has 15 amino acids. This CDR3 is CASSYSRQVNTEAFF. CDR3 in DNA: TGTGCCAGCAGTTACTCTCGGCAGGTGAACACTGAAGCTTTCTTT.

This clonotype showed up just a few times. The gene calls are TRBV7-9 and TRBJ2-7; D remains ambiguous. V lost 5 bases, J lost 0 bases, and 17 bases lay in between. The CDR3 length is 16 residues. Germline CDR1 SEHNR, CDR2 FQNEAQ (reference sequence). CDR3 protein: CASSSNRAQSSYEQYF. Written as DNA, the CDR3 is TGTGCCAGCAGCAGCAACCGAGCTCAGAGCTCCTACGAGCAGTACTTC.

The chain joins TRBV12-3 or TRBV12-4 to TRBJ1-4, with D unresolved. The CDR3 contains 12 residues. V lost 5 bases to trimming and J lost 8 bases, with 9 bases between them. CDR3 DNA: TGTGCCAGCAGTCCTCGTCCCGAAAAACTGTTTTTT. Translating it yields CASSPRPEKLFF.

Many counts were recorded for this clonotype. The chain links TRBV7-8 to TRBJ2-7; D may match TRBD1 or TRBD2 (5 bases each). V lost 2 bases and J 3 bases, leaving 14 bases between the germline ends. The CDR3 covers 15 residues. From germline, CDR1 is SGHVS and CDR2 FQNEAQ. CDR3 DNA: TGTGCCAGCAGCTTAAATCCGGGACCTGGCTACGAGCAGTACTTC. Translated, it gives CASSLNPGPGYEQYF.

This chain's CDR3 is CATSRAGASGTDTQYF. Written as DNA, the CDR3 is TGTGCCACCAGCAGAGCGGGGGCATCTGGCACAGATACGCAGTATTTT. The chain recombines TRBV15 with TRBJ2-3; D may correspond to TRBD1 or TRBD2 (6 bases each). The CDR3 extends over 16 amino acids. Trimming removed 1 base from V and 1 base from J, with 12 bases in between. The V gene's germline CDR1 is LNHNV and CDR2 YYDKDF (reference sequence). Filled out from reference TRBV15 and TRBJ2-3, the complete variable domain reads DAMVIQNPRYQVTQFGKPVTLSCSQTLNHNVMYWYQQKSSQAPKLLFHYYDKDFNNEADTPDNFQSRRPNTSFCFLDIRSPGLGDTAMYLCATSRAGASGTDTQYFGPGTRLTVL.

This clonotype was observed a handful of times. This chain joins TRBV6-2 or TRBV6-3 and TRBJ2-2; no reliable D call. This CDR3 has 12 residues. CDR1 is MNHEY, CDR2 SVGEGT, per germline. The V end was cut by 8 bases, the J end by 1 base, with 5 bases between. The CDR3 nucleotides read TGTGCCAGCCTTTGGAACACCGGGGAGCTGTTTTTT. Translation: CASLWNTGELFF.

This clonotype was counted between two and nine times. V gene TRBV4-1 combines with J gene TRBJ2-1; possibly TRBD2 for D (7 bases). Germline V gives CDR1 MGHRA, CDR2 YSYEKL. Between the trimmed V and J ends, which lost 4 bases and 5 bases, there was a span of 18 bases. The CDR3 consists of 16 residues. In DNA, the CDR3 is TGCGCCAGCAGCCCCAGGGGAGGGGTCGGCGACAATGAGCAGTTCTTC. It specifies CASSPRGGVGDNEQFF.

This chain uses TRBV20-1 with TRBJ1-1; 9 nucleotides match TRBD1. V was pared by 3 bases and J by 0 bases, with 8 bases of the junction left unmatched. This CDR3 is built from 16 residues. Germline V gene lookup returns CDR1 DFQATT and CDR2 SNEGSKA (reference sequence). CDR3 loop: CSASPGQGNMNTEAFF. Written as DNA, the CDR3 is TGCAGTGCTAGCCCGGGACAGGGAAACATGAACACTGAAGCTTTCTTT.

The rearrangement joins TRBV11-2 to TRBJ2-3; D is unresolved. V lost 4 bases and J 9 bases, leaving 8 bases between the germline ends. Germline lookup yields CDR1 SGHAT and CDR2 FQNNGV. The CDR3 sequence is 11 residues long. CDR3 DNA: TGTGCCAGCAGCTCCCCCCCGACGCAGTATTTT. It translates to CASSSPPTQYF.